The 6 T cell receptor beta chains below come from one sample, sequenced in a study of blood T cell repertoires in COVID-19. This table comes from immunoSEQ multiplex PCR, and its TCRdb copy is limited to in-frame clones, with some not included. The sample comprises fewer than 250,000 clones, 84% of which are singletons, and more than 9% rests with the top ten. The sequenced sample consisted of peripheral blood. These receptors all come from a woman older than 75 with COVID-19, enrolled during active disease.

V gene TRBV7-2 combines with J gene TRBJ1-2, with D perhaps TRBD1 (6 bases). Trimming took 5 bases from V and 6 from J, leaving 19 bases between them. This CDR3 is 15 amino acids long. From germline, CDR1 is SGHTA and CDR2 FQGNSA. CDR3 sequence reads: CASSPRYGGQDGYTF. The CDR3 region has the DNA TGTGCCAGCAGCCCCCGTTACGGGGGGCAGGATGGCTACACCTTC.

Only a few counts were recorded for this clone. The chain links TRBV7-9 to TRBJ1-3; no clear D gene. The V end was cut by 4 bases, the J end by 4 bases, with 20 bases between. Germline V CDR1 and CDR2: SEHNR, FQNEAQ (reference sequence). The CDR3 spans 17 residues. The CDR3 protein is CASSSLTPGARGNTIYF. The CDR3 DNA reads as TGTGCCAGCAGCTCCCTCACCCCGGGAGCCAGAGGAAACACCATATATTTT.

V usage is TRBV18 and J usage is TRBJ1-2, with 7 bases fitting TRBD1. Germline CDR1 is KGHSH and CDR2 is LQKENI. Trimming at V came to 5 bases and at J to 5 bases, leaving 11 bases not matched to a gene. The CDR3 runs 15 residues. The CDR3 nucleotides read TGTGCCAGCTCAACCACAGGGGACAGTTGGTATGGCTACACCTTC. Protein product: CASSTTGDSWYGYTF.

The J gene is TRBJ2-2, the V gene TRBV10-3, with 8 bases identical to TRBD1. J lost 0 bases, V lost 6 bases, and 3 bases had no gene match. CDR3 size: 15 residues. CDR1 is ENHRY and CDR2 is SYGVKD in the germline V gene. The CDR3 spells CAISTGGPNTGELFF. The CDR3 nucleotides are TGTGCCATCAGCACAGGGGGACCGAACACCGGGGAGCTGTTTTTT.

This clone was seen just once. The gene calls are TRBV25-1 and TRBJ2-5; D call uncertain. The CDR3 has 12 amino acids. CDR1 is MGHDK and CDR2 is SYGVNS in the germline V gene. The ends were cut back, 6 bases at V and 3 bases at J, with 8 bases in the middle. Here the CDR3 reads CASSYLKETQYF. Here the CDR3 DNA reads TGTGCCAGCAGCTACCTAAAAGAGACCCAGTACTTC.

Of note for this clone: One end of the junction is discordant with germline, which a read error may explain. The V and J genes are TRBV7-9 and TRBJ1-2, with TRBD1 as a possible D gene (5 bases). The germline gives CDR1 SEHNR, CDR2 FQNEAQ (reference sequence). CDR3 length equals 13 residues. The CDR3 reads CASRTSQGRLMAF. The CDR3 coding sequence is TGTGCCAGCAGGACGTCGCAGGGCAGGTTAATGGCCTTC.